The 22 T cell receptor beta chains below come from one sample, sequenced in a study of spatial heterogeneity in lung cancer. The time point here: sample taken at primary tumor resection. MiXCR was run by TCRdb on the 5' RACE reads, yielding one entry per CDR3 protein. The sample yields some 16,000 distinct CDR3 sequences, 3% to 4.5% seen once. This material consisted of normal lung tissue next to the tumor, taken at surgery. The receptors shown here come from a male donor with early-stage non-small cell lung cancer.

This clonotype showed up many times. This beta chain is a stray read from a library made for alpha chains; its abundance is not meaningful. The chain employs TRBV7-2 and TRBJ2-3; 9 nucleotides match TRBD2. Trimming cost V 5 bases and J 4 bases; bases outside gene matches: 7. From germline, CDR1 is SGHTA and CDR2 FQGNSA. The CDR3 spans 15 residues. The chain's CDR3 is CASSPRTSEADTQYF. The CDR3 bases are TGTGCCAGCAGCCCCCGGACTAGCGAGGCAGATACGCAGTATTTT.

In this sample, this clonotype turned up many times. In a library made to pick up alpha chains, this beta chain is a stray read with a size that means little. The rearrangement joins TRBV3-1 to TRBJ2-7; 7 nucleotides align to TRBD1. CDR1 and CDR2 (germline): LGHDT, YNNKEL (reference sequence). The junction had 3 bases not matched to a gene; V was cut back by 1 base and J by 6 bases. The CDR3 is 13 residues long. The CDR3 DNA reads TGTGCCAGCAGCCAAGCGTCAGGGGGCGAGCAGTACTTC. It encodes CASSQASGGEQYF.

By share, this clonotype counts as medium-sized. Because this beta chain is a stray read in a library intended to capture alpha chains, its abundance should not be given much weight. The rearrangement joins TRBV6-2 or TRBV6-3 to TRBJ1-1; 7 bases fit TRBD1. V gave up 7 bases and J gave up 4 bases; unmatched junction bases: 6. This CDR3 contains 13 residues. Germline CDR1 and CDR2: MNHEY and SVGEGT. Here the CDR3 reads CASTTGEGTEAFF. The CDR3 nucleotides read TGTGCCAGCACCACAGGGGAGGGCACTGAAGCTTTCTTT.

This clonotype was seen many times. This beta chain is an off-target read within a library intended for alpha chains, so its frequency means little. The chain combines TRBV29-1 with TRBJ1-1, with TRBD1 matching over 7 bases. This CDR3 has 13 residues. Looked up from germline, CDR1 is SQVTM and CDR2 is ANQGSEA. V shed 6 bases and J 8 bases; nucleotides not matched to a gene: 12. CDR3 in amino acids: CSVRVTGPGEAFF. The CDR3 nucleotides read TGCAGCGTCCGAGTGACAGGGCCGGGAGAAGCTTTCTTT.

Ten or more counts support this clonotype. This beta chain is an off-target read within a library intended for alpha chains, so its frequency means little. This chain connects TRBV5-1 to TRBJ1-1, with D hard to call. The V end lost 1 base, the J end lost 7 bases, and 17 bases lay between the germline ends. This CDR3 region has 15 residues. Germline V gene data show CDR1 as SGHRS and CDR2 as YFSETQ. In DNA, the CDR3 is TGCGCCAGCAGCTTGTTTGGGGAGGCTGAGGGTGAAGCTTTCTTT. Its protein product is CASSLFGEAEGEAFF.

Relative to its sample, this clonotype is medium-sized. As an off-target read in a library built for alpha chains, this beta chain has a frequency of little significance. The gene calls are TRBV12-3 or TRBV12-4 and TRBJ2-3; TRBD1 agrees at 7 bases. V trimming: 9 bases; J trimming: 0 bases; junction bases outside the gene matches: 6. CDR3 length: 14 amino acids. The CDR3 DNA follows: TGTGCCAGTGCCGGGACAGATAGCACAGATACGCAGTATTTT. Its protein is CASAGTDSTDTQYF.

This clonotype was recorded many times. This beta chain is an unintended read in a library built for alpha chains; its size means little. The chain is built from TRBV12-3 or TRBV12-4 and TRBJ1-1; D uncertain. Trimming left V 3 bases short and J 4 bases short, with 12 bases between. This CDR3 is 14 amino acids long. The CDR3 sequence: CASSFGQTITEAFF. The CDR3 nucleotides are TGTGCCAGCAGTTTTGGGCAGACCATCACTGAAGCTTTCTTT.

At least ten counts were recorded for this clonotype. The library was prepared for alpha chains; this beta chain is a stray read, so its frequency means little. The chain uses TRBV27 and TRBJ2-6; no definite D call. The CDR3 loop spans 17 amino acids. The germline V and J ends were trimmed by 2 bases and 0 bases, with 11 bases remaining between them. Germline V lookup: CDR1 MNHEY, CDR2 SMNVEV (reference sequence). The DNA for the CDR3 is TGTGCCAGCAGTTTAAACGGGCCCGTCTCTGGGGCCAACGTCCTGACTTTC. Translating it yields CASSLNGPVSGANVLTF.

This clonotype was picked up many times. This beta chain is an off-target read within a library intended for alpha chains, so its frequency means little. V is TRBV2 and J is TRBJ2-5; 7 nucleotides agree with TRBD1. Per the germline V gene, CDR1 is SNHLY and CDR2 is FYNNEI. V gave up 5 bases and J gave up 1 base; unmatched junction bases: 4. CDR3 length equals 14 residues. The DNA for the CDR3 is TGTGCCAGCAGTACCGGGACAGCCCAAGAGACCCAGTACTTC. The encoded protein is CASSTGTAQETQYF.

Many counts were recorded for this clonotype. Little can be read into the size of this beta chain, an off-target read in a library designed for alpha chains. The J gene is TRBJ2-2, the V gene TRBV2; TRBD1 is a possible D gene (7 bases). Trimming left V 4 bases short and J 4 bases short, with 16 bases between. The CDR3 is 16 amino acids. Germline-derived CDR1 and CDR2 are SNHLY and FYNNEI. The CDR3 reads CASSGPTGDSTGELFF. CDR3 DNA sequence: TGTGCCAGCAGTGGACCTACGGGGGACAGCACCGGGGAGCTGTTTTTT.

This clonotype appeared many times. A library made for alpha chains picked up this beta chain off target, so its size means little. The rearrangement joins TRBV27 to TRBJ2-1, with 7 bases lining up with TRBD1. V was clipped by 0 bases and J by 9 bases; unmatched bases: 8. CDR3 length equals 15 residues. Germline CDR1 and CDR2: MNHEY and SMNVEV (reference sequence). The CDR3 is CASSLSTGASSEQFF. DNA for the CDR3: TGTGCCAGCAGTTTATCAACAGGGGCATCGTCTGAGCAGTTCTTC.

This clonotype is medium-sized (0.01 to 0.1%). Being off target in a library aimed at alpha chains, this beta chain has a size of little meaning. The chain couples TRBV29-1 to TRBJ2-7; D may be TRBD2 (6 bases). The CDR3 length is 16 residues. Germline CDR1 reads SQVTM; CDR2 reads ANQGSEA. Deletions cut 5 bases from V and 7 bases from J, with 27 bases between. CDR3 in DNA: TGCAGCGTTTATGGGGGATCCGGAGATAGCGGCCGGGAGCAGTACTTC. Translated: CSVYGGSGDSGREQYF.

This clonotype was counted many times. The library was built for alpha chains, so this beta chain is an off-target read and its size means little. The chain carries TRBV5-1 and TRBJ2-7; 10 nucleotides agree with TRBD1. V shed 0 bases, J shed 5 bases, and the junction held 5 bases outside the gene matches. There are 15 residues in the CDR3. The V gene's germline CDR1 is SGHRS and CDR2 YFSETQ. This CDR3 reads CASSLAGTGVHEQYF. The CDR3 region has the DNA TGCGCCAGCAGCTTGGCCGGGACAGGGGTCCACGAGCAGTACTTC. The whole variable domain, filled in from reference TRBV5-1 and TRBJ2-7, reads KAGVTQTPRYLIKTRGQQVTLSCSPISGHRSVSWYQQTPGQGLQFLFEYFSETQRNKGNFPGRFSGRQFSNSRSEMNVSTLELGDSALYLCASSLAGTGVHEQYFGPGTRLTVT.

The table lists this clonotype with many counts. This beta chain slipped into a library made for alpha chains as a stray read, so its size is not meaningful. Here the CDR3 reads CSVEEFGGTGAETQYF. The CDR3 bases are TGCAGCGTTGAAGAATTTGGGGGCACAGGGGCTGAGACCCAGTACTTC. The chain combines TRBV29-1 with TRBJ2-5, with 7 bases aligning to TRBD1. Per germline, CDR1 SQVTM and CDR2 ANQGSEA. CDR3 length equals 16 residues. Trimming at V came to 0 bases and at J to 5 bases, leaving 12 bases not matched to a gene.

The sample holds many counts of this clonotype. This beta chain is off target for a library built for alpha chains, so its abundance means little. The chain links TRBV5-1 to TRBJ2-1; D may be TRBD1 (5 bases). Germline assignment: CDR1 SGHRS and CDR2 YFSETQ. The CDR3 contains 15 residues. V lost 5 bases to trimming and J lost 2 bases, with 14 bases between them. CDR3 region: CASRTVTATYNEQFF. The CDR3 DNA reads TGCGCCAGCAGAACTGTGACAGCAACCTACAATGAGCAGTTCTTC.

This clonotype occurred many times. Within a library made for alpha chains, this beta chain is off target, and its count is uninformative. The chain employs TRBV7-3 and TRBJ1-1; D gene uncertain. The CDR3 loop spans 14 amino acids. Trimming stripped 5 bases from V and 5 bases from J, with 15 bases between. The germline V gene encodes CDR1 SGHTA and CDR2 FQGTGA. CDR3 loop: CASSRSGMVTEAFF. For the CDR3, the DNA is TGTGCCAGCAGCCGGTCTGGGATGGTTACTGAAGCTTTCTTT. Complete variable domain (other parts from reference TRBV7-3 and TRBJ1-1): GAGVSQTPSNKVTEKGKYVELRCDPISGHTALYWYRQSLGQGPEFLIYFQGTGAADDSGLPNDRFFAVRPEGSVSTLKIQRTERGDSAVYLCASSRSGMVTEAFFGQGTRLTVV.

This clonotype was seen many times. This beta chain is an unintended read in a library built for alpha chains; its size means little. The chain employs TRBV6-2 or TRBV6-3 and TRBJ2-1; 9 nucleotides align to TRBD1. V shed 3 bases and J 7 bases; nucleotides not matched to a gene: 7. There are 15 residues in the CDR3. Looked up from germline, CDR1 is MNHEY and CDR2 is SVGEGT. CDR3 coding DNA: TGTGCCAGCAGTTATGGACAGGGGCTAGGGAATGAGCAGTTCTTC. Protein product: CASSYGQGLGNEQFF.

The sample holds many counts of this clonotype. With the library built for alpha chains, this beta chain is off target and its frequency is not meaningful. V is TRBV7-2 and J is TRBJ2-7; possible D gene TRBD2, 7 bases. V lost 1 base, J lost 4 bases, and 14 bases lay in between. CDR1 SGHTA and CDR2 FQGNSA come from the germline V gene. CDR3 length equals 15 residues. The CDR3 DNA follows: TGTGCCAGCAGCTTAGTTCCGCGGGGGCAGTACGAGCAGTACTTC. Protein: CASSLVPRGQYEQYF.

This clonotype was recorded many times. Because the library targeted alpha chains, this beta chain is an off-target read whose size means little. The genes are TRBV7-3 and TRBJ2-7, with 11 bases lining up with TRBD2. CDR1 is SGHTA and CDR2 is FQGTGA in the germline V gene. This CDR3 comprises 16 residues. V was clipped by 7 bases and J by 4 bases; unmatched bases: 12. CDR3 nucleotide sequence: TGTGCCAGCACCTCATCGCTAGCGGGAGGCTGGTACGAGCAGTACTTC. As protein: CASTSSLAGGWYEQYF.

This clonotype was detected ten times or more. This beta chain is an off-target read within a library intended for alpha chains, so its frequency means little. CDR3 loop: CSASPHHRGIGYGYTF. Here the CDR3 DNA reads TGCAGTGCAAGCCCTCACCACAGGGGTATTGGCTATGGCTACACCTTC. V usage is TRBV20-1 and J usage is TRBJ1-2, with TRBD1 matching 7 bases. The CDR3 is 16 residues long. With V trimmed by 6 bases and J by 4 bases, 17 bases remained unmatched. The germline V gene encodes CDR1 DFQATT and CDR2 SNEGSKA (reference sequence).

This clonotype rates as medium-sized. Since it is a stray read in a library aimed at alpha chains, this beta chain has a size that is not meaningful. V is TRBV6-5 and J is TRBJ2-2; tentative D call: TRBD1 (5 bases). Germline CDR1 reads MNHEY; CDR2 reads SVGAGI. V lost 6 bases and J lost 1, with 9 bases in between. CDR3 length equals 14 residues. The CDR3 DNA is TGTGCCAGCAGCCCTGACAGGAACACCGGGGAGCTGTTTTTT. It is translated as CASSPDRNTGELFF.

This clonotype was recorded many times. This beta chain slipped into a library made for alpha chains as a stray read, so its size is not meaningful. The chain couples TRBV29-1 to TRBJ1-3, with D unclear. CDR1 SQVTM and CDR2 ANQGSEA come from the germline V gene. Trimming took off 3 bases at V and 2 bases at J, with 5 bases between the two ends. The CDR3 covers 12 residues. The CDR3 region has the DNA TGCAGCGTTGACAGCCCTGGAAACACCATATATTTT. It codes for CSVDSPGNTIYF.